Below are 10 T cell receptor beta chains sequenced from a single sample in a study of Graves' ophthalmopathy and Graves' hyperthyroidism (dated 2018 in TCRdb). The reads were generated on an Illumina HiSeq 2000. For repertoire sequencing, TCR beta CDR3 regions were amplified from RNA transcripts. A first-round RT-PCR used HTBI primers with the Qiagen OneStep RT-PCR kit, followed by a second-round multiplex PCR, size selection and purification. TCRdb took the public reads, trimmed them with fastp at Q25, ran MiXCR for clone calling and kept in-frame beta chains. Each entry is one CDR3 protein sequence, shown with its most common DNA and genes. This sample holds 500,000 to 800,000 distinct CDR3 sequences; approximately 39% were observed only once. The top ten constitute 3% to 4% of the sample. The sequenced sample was peripheral blood. The receptors come from an adult man with Graves' ophthalmopathy.

This chain uses TRBV25-1 with TRBJ1-4, with TRBD1 identical over 9 bases. V gave up 3 bases and J gave up 7 bases; unmatched junction bases: 9. The CDR3 is 16 residues long. Looked up from germline, CDR1 is MGHDK and CDR2 is SYGVNS. CDR3: CASSDVGQGAFEKLFF. The CDR3 DNA sequence: TGTGCCAGCAGTGATGTGGGACAGGGAGCATTTGAAAAACTGTTTTTT.

This chain joins TRBV2 and TRBJ1-2, with 7 bases aligning to TRBD1. Germline-derived CDR1 and CDR2 are SNHLY and FYNNEI. This CDR3 is built from 14 residues. Trimming at V came to 6 bases and at J to 2 bases, leaving 6 bases not matched to a gene. CDR3 nucleotide sequence: TGTGCCAGCAGGGGGGGACAGATCAACTATGGCTACACCTTC. It yields the protein CASRGGQINYGYTF.

The table lists this clonotype with many counts. The chain has TRBV2 and TRBJ2-2, with D possibly matching TRBD2 (5 bases). The ends were cut back, 8 bases at V and 1 base at J, with 14 bases in the middle. The CDR3 consists of 15 residues. Germline lookup yields CDR1 SNHLY and CDR2 FYNNEI. As DNA, the CDR3 is TGTGCCAGCCGAAGTAGGACTGAGAACACCGGGGAGCTGTTTTTT. The encoded protein is CASRSRTENTGELFF.

For this clonotype: Given the absence of the conserved phenylalanine or tryptophan at the CDR3 end, a read error is likely. The chain combines TRBV5-6 with TRBJ1-2; 8 positions match TRBD1. V was pared by 0 bases and J by 8 bases, with 3 bases of the junction left unmatched. The CDR3 consists of 13 residues. Germline CDR1 is SGHDT and CDR2 is YYEEEE. CDR3 sequence (DNA): TGTGCCAGCAGCTTGGACAGGGGGAGAGGCTACACCTCC. Protein sequence: CASSLDRGRGYTS.

This clonotype was recorded at least ten times. V gene TRBV7-9 combines with J gene TRBJ1-1, with unresolved D. V was pared by 3 bases and J by 5 bases, with 10 bases between. Germline assignment: CDR1 SEHNR and CDR2 FQNEAQ (reference sequence). This CDR3 contains 13 residues. The CDR3 here is CASSFEGSTEAFF. CDR3 nucleotides: TGTGCCAGCAGCTTCGAAGGGAGTACTGAAGCTTTCTTT.

In this sample, this clonotype turned up many times. The chain recombines TRBV6-5 with TRBJ1-6; a possible D gene is TRBD1 (6 bases). V gave up 7 bases and J gave up 7 bases, with 14 bases separating them. CDR3 size: 14 residues. In germline, CDR1 is MNHEY, CDR2 SVGAGI. This CDR3 is CASKSGQKNSPLHF. In nucleotides, the CDR3 is TGTGCCAGCAAATCTGGACAGAAGAATTCACCCCTCCACTTT.

This rearrangement joins TRBV12-5 to TRBJ2-7; TRBD1 matches at 11 bases. The V gene's germline CDR1 is LGHNT and CDR2 FRNRAP. The J segment lost 4 bases and the V segment lost 5 bases, leaving 10 bases of the junction unmatched. This CDR3 contains 16 residues. The CDR3 DNA reads TGTGCTAGTGGTCAAAACAAGGACAGGGGGCTGTACGAGCAGTACTTC. Protein product: CASGQNKDRGLYEQYF.

In this sample, this clonotype turned up many times. The CDR3 loop reads CASSGTRRQLGGYTF. For the CDR3, the DNA is TGTGCCAGCAGTGGAACGAGAAGACAGCTTGGTGGCTACACCTTC. The J gene is TRBJ1-2, the V gene TRBV6-1; a weak D match, TRBD1 (5 bases). Germline values: CDR1 MNHNS, CDR2 SASEGT. With 4 bases removed from V and 7 bases from J, the gap between germline ends came to 19 bases. The CDR3 is 15 residues long.

As to this clonotype: This may arise from a read error, as a much more abundant clone is one base away. The chain combines TRBV7-9 with TRBJ2-7; TRBD2 matches at 7 bases. CDR3 size: 14 residues. CDR1 is SEHNR, CDR2 FQNEAQ, per germline (reference sequence). CDR3: CASGLVAGAGEQYF. Here the CDR3 DNA reads TGTGCCAGCGGCTTAGTGGCGGGAGCGGGGGAGCAGTACTTC.

This chain connects TRBV20-1 to TRBJ2-7; the match to TRBD2 covers 8 bases. Looked up from germline, CDR1 is DFQATT and CDR2 is SNEGSKA (reference sequence). The CDR3 loop spans 15 amino acids. Trimming cost V 3 bases and J 7 bases; bases outside gene matches: 14. In nucleotides, the CDR3 is TGCAGTGCTAGGAGGCGGGAGGTCACCTACAATGAGCAGTACTTC. The encoded protein is CSARRREVTYNEQYF.